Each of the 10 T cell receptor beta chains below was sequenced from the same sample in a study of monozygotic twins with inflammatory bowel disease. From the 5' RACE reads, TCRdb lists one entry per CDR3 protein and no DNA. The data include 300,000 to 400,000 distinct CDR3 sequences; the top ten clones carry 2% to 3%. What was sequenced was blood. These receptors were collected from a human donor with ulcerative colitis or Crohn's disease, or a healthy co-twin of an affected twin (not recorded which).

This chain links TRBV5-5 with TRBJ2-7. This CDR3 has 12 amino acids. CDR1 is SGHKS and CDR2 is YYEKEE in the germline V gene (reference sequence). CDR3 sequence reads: CAVSSGSYEQYF.

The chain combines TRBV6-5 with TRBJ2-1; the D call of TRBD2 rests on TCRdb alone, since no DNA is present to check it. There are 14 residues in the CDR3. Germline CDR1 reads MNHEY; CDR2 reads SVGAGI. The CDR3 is CASSYSILVGEQFF.

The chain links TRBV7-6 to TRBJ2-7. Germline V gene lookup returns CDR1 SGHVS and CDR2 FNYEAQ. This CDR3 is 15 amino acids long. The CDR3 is CASSARTGITYEQYF.

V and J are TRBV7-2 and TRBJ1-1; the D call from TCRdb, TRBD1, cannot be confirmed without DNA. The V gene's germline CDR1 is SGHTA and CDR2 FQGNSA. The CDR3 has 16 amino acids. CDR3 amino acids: CASSSTGTVEGTEAFF.

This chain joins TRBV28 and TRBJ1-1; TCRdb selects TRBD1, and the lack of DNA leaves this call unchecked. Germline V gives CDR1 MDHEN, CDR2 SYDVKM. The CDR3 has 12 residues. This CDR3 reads CASSKLQGEAFF.

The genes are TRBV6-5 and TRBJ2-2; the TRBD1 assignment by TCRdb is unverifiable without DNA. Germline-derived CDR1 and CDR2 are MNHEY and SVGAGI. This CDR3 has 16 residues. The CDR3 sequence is CASSYKGQGWSGELFF.

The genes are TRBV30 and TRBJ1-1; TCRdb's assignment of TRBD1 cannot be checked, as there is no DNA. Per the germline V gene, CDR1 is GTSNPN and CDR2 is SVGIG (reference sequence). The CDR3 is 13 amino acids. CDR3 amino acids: CAWSVGHNTEAFF.

CDR3: CSAREGRGVRAFF. The rearrangement uses TRBV20-1 and TRBJ1-1; TCRdb picks TRBD1, but there is no DNA to check that call. The CDR3 length is 13 residues. Germline V CDR1 and CDR2: DFQATT, SNEGSKA (reference sequence).

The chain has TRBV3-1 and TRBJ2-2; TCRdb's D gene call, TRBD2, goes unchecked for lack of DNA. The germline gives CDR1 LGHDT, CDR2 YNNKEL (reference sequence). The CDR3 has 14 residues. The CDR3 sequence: CASSPQVNTGELFF.

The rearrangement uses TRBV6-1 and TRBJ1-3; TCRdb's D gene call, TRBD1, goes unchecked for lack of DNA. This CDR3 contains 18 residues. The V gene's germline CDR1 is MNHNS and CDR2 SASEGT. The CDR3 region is CASSRLQIIQGTGNTIYF.